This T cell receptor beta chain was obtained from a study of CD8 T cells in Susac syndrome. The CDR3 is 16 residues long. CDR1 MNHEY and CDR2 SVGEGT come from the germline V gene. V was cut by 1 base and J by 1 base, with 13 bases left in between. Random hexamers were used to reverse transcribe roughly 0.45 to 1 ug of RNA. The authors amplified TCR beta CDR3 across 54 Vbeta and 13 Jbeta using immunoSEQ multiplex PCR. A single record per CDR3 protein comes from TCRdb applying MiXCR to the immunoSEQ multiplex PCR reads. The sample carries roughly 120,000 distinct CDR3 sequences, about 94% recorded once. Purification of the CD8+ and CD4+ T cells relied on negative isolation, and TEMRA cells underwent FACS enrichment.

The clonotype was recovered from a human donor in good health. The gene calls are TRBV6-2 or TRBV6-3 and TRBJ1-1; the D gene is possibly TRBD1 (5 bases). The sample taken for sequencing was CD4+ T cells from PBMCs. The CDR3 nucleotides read TGTGCCAGCAGTTACTTTAATCCCGGACAGAACACTGAAGCTTTCTTT. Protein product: CASSYFNPGQNTEAFF.